The 30 T cell receptor beta chains listed next were all sequenced from one sample in a study of blood T cell repertoires in COVID-19. The protocol was immunoSEQ multiplex PCR, while the TCRdb copy is restricted to in-frame clones and leaves out a portion. Here the sample spans roughly 200,000 clones, 75% to 90% being singletons. The sample was PBMCs or T cells enriched from blood (not recorded which). The origin of the receptors is a man aged 35 to 55 who had recovered from COVID-19.

The V call is TRBV9, the J call TRBJ1-1, with D possibly TRBD1 on 6 matching bases. The V end lost 4 bases, the J end lost 1 base, and 23 bases lay between the germline ends. This CDR3 region has 18 residues. Per germline, CDR1 SGDLS and CDR2 YYNGEE. In DNA form, the CDR3 reads TGTGCCAGCAGCCATAGGGACACGCGTCCCGGACGGAACACTGAAGCTTTCTTT. Its protein is CASSHRDTRPGRNTEAFF.

This clone showed up just a few times. The V and J genes are TRBV28 and TRBJ1-1; D is perhaps TRBD1 (5 bases). V lost 6 bases to trimming and J lost 3 bases, with 11 bases between them. CDR1 is MDHEN, CDR2 SYDVKM, per germline. The CDR3 length is 13 residues. The CDR3 DNA sequence: TGTGCCAGCAGAACGACAGATTACACTGAAGCTTTCTTT. This gives the protein CASRTTDYTEAFF.

J is TRBJ2-7 and V is TRBV5-1; tentative D call: TRBD2 (5 bases). The CDR3 consists of 14 residues. The germline V and J ends were trimmed by 1 base and 2 bases, with 10 bases remaining between them. Germline CDR1 SGHRS, CDR2 YFSETQ. The CDR3 spells CASSLYKGAYEQYF. CDR3 in DNA: TGCGCCAGCAGCTTGTACAAGGGAGCCTACGAGCAGTACTTC.

The gene calls are TRBV19 and TRBJ2-1; TRBD2 matches 8 bases. V was pared by 1 base and J by 4 bases, with 6 bases of the junction left unmatched. The germline V gene encodes CDR1 LNHDA and CDR2 SQIVND (reference sequence). The CDR3 contains 16 residues. CDR3: CASSIAITGGYNEQFF. The CDR3 DNA reads TGTGCCAGTAGTATAGCAATCACGGGGGGGTACAATGAGCAGTTCTTC.

The chain joins TRBV5-6 to TRBJ2-2, with 7 nucleotides matching TRBD1. The junction had 5 bases not matched to a gene; V was cut back by 5 bases and J by 1 base. Germline V gene lookup returns CDR1 SGHDT and CDR2 YYEEEE. The CDR3 contains 15 residues. The DNA of the CDR3 is TGTGCCAGCAGTTATGACAGGGTGAACACCGGGGAGCTGTTTTTT. Protein product: CASSYDRVNTGELFF.

The rearrangement uses TRBV27 and TRBJ2-2, with D perhaps matching TRBD1 (6 bases). Germline V gene sequence: CDR1 MNHEY, CDR2 SMNVEV (reference sequence). The CDR3 is 14 amino acids. Trimming removed 4 bases from V and 7 bases from J, with 13 bases in between. CDR3 in amino acids: CASSSDSRYGELFF. CDR3 coding DNA: TGTGCCAGCAGTTCGGACAGTCGTTACGGGGAGCTGTTTTTT.

The V gene is TRBV5-1, the J gene TRBJ2-2, with unresolved D. Between the trimmed V and J ends, which lost 4 bases and 5 bases, there was a span of 6 bases. This CDR3 is 12 amino acids long. The V gene's germline CDR1 is SGHRS and CDR2 YFSETQ. The CDR3: CASSILTGELFF. As DNA, the CDR3 is TGCGCCAGCAGCATTCTAACCGGGGAGCTGTTTTTT.

This clone was seen ten or more times. This chain links TRBV7-8 with TRBJ1-1; TRBD1 is a possible D gene (5 bases). This CDR3 spans 14 amino acids. Trimming stripped 0 bases from V and 4 bases from J, with 9 bases between. Germline CDR1 reads SGHVS; CDR2 reads FQNEAQ. In DNA, the CDR3 is TGTGCCAGCAGCTTAGCGGTCGGGGGCACTGAAGCTTTCTTT. It translates to CASSLAVGGTEAFF.

The rearrangement links TRBV27 to TRBJ2-2, with a possible D match to TRBD1 (6 bases). The V end was cut by 4 bases, the J end by 2 bases, with 20 bases between. This CDR3 contains 18 residues. Germline CDR1 and CDR2: MNHEY and SMNVEV (reference sequence). The CDR3 DNA reads TGTGCCAGCAGTTCTCCCTCGCGGGTAGGGGGAAACACCGGGGAGCTGTTTTTT. Its protein product is CASSSPSRVGGNTGELFF.

The chain has TRBV25-1 and TRBJ1-5; D may be TRBD1 (5 bases). V lost 5 bases and J 5 bases, leaving 13 bases between the germline ends. The germline V gene encodes CDR1 MGHDK and CDR2 SYGVNS. There are 14 residues in the CDR3. In DNA form, the CDR3 reads TGTGCCAGCAGTTCCTCCAGGGAATATCAGCCCCAGCATTTT. Residues: CASSSSREYQPQHF.

This chain joins TRBV6-2 or TRBV6-3 and TRBJ1-5; 7 bases map to TRBD1. The CDR3 totals 15 residues. Germline CDR1 reads MNHEY; CDR2 reads SVGEGT. With V trimmed by 4 bases and J by 4 bases, 7 bases remained unmatched. For the CDR3, the DNA is TGTGCCAGCAGTTCCTCGAGGGGACAGAATCAGCCCCAGCATTTT. Protein product: CASSSSRGQNQPQHF.

The J gene is TRBJ2-7, the V gene TRBV7-9, with D possibly matching TRBD2 (6 bases). V lost 5 bases to trimming and J lost 4 bases, with 18 bases between them. Germline CDR1 SEHNR, CDR2 FQNEAQ (reference sequence). The CDR3 spans 15 residues. In DNA, the CDR3 is TGTGCCAGCAGCCAGGGAGGCCCGAGTGGGTACGAGCAGTACTTC. The encoded protein is CASSQGGPSGYEQYF.

The V call is TRBV2, the J call TRBJ2-7; TRBD2 might be the D (5 bases). The CDR3 contains 13 residues. Deletions cut 7 bases from V and 0 bases from J, with 10 bases between. Germline CDR1 reads SNHLY; CDR2 reads FYNNEI. The CDR3: CASNRAVSYEQYF. CDR3 sequence (DNA): TGTGCCAGCAATCGAGCGGTCTCCTACGAGCAGTACTTC.

V gene TRBV7-8 combines with J gene TRBJ1-1; the D gene is possibly TRBD1 (6 bases). Germline-derived CDR1 and CDR2 are SGHVS and FQNEAQ. V lost 5 bases to trimming and J lost 0 bases, with 10 bases between them. CDR3 length: 14 amino acids. The CDR3 coding sequence is TGTGCCAGCAGCCCCGACAGGCTGAACACTGAAGCTTTCTTT. This sequence encodes CASSPDRLNTEAFF.

The chain is built from TRBV6-1 and TRBJ1-5; D uncertain. Germline V gives CDR1 MNHNS, CDR2 SASEGT. The CDR3 runs 14 residues. Trimming took 3 bases from V and 0 from J, leaving 6 bases between them. CDR3 loop: CASSDNYSNQPQHF. The CDR3 nucleotides read TGTGCCAGCAGTGATAACTATAGCAATCAGCCCCAGCATTTT.

This rearrangement joins TRBV14 to TRBJ1-2; TRBD1 is a possible D gene (6 bases). The CDR3 is 16 residues long. Germline V gene data show CDR1 as SGHDN and CDR2 as FVKESK. The V end was cut by 4 bases, the J end by 4 bases, with 19 bases between. The CDR3 DNA sequence: TGTGCCAGCAGCCTCGGTGTCGGACAGAGCAGCTATGGCTACACCTTC. Translation gives CASSLGVGQSSYGYTF.

The chain combines TRBV11-2 with TRBJ2-1; weak D call: TRBD1 (5 bases). The CDR3 loop spans 16 amino acids. In germline, CDR1 is SGHAT, CDR2 FQNNGV. With 0 bases removed from V and 6 bases from J, the gap between germline ends came to 15 bases. The CDR3 here is CASSLEPYRTLNEQFF. Here the CDR3 DNA reads TGTGCCAGCAGCTTAGAGCCGTACAGGACCCTCAATGAGCAGTTCTTC.

The genes are TRBV7-8 and TRBJ2-3; maybe TRBD2 (6 bases). The CDR3 has 14 residues. Trimming left V 0 bases short and J 4 bases short, with 8 bases between. Germline values: CDR1 SGHVS, CDR2 FQNEAQ. For the CDR3, the DNA is TGTGCCAGCAGCTTAGCCGGGACTGCAGATACGCAGTATTTT. Its protein product is CASSLAGTADTQYF.

V usage is TRBV3-1 (or the pseudogene TRBV3-2) and J usage is TRBJ2-2, with D uncertain. The CDR3 has 15 residues. Between the trimmed V and J ends, which lost 0 bases and 2 bases, there was a span of 7 bases. Germline V gene lookup returns CDR1 LGHDT and CDR2 YNNKEL (reference sequence). The CDR3 nucleotides are TGTGCCAGCAGCCAAGAGGCCCGAAACACCGGGGAGCTGTTTTTT. Amino acid sequence: CASSQEARNTGELFF.

V usage is TRBV5-4 and J usage is TRBJ2-7; 10 nucleotides match TRBD2. V lost 5 bases and J lost 3; bases outside the gene matches: 8. The V gene's germline CDR1 is SGHNT and CDR2 YYREEE (reference sequence). The CDR3 extends over 15 amino acids. This CDR3 reads CASSLTSGAFYEQYF. The CDR3, as DNA: TGTGCCAGCAGTCTAACTAGCGGGGCATTCTACGAGCAGTACTTC.

This rearrangement joins TRBV5-1 to TRBJ2-5; D perhaps matches TRBD1 (6 bases). The V and J ends lost 2 bases and 1 base respectively, with 9 bases between them. The germline gives CDR1 SGHRS, CDR2 YFSETQ. The CDR3 runs to 14 residues. In DNA form, the CDR3 reads TGCGCCAGCAGCTTCACAGGGCTCCAAGAGACCCAGTACTTC. Its protein is CASSFTGLQETQYF.

This chain connects TRBV13 to TRBJ2-1; 9 bases agree with TRBD1. Looked up from germline, CDR1 is PRHDT and CDR2 is FYEKMQ (reference sequence). This CDR3 has 13 amino acids. Trimming at V came to 5 bases and at J to 7 bases, leaving 3 bases not matched to a gene. The CDR3 bases are TGTGCCAGCAGCCCCGACAGGGGGAATGAGCAGTTCTTC. Amino acids: CASSPDRGNEQFF.

V gene TRBV20-1 combines with J gene TRBJ2-3, with D possibly TRBD2 on 7 matching bases. The CDR3 is 11 amino acids. Germline values: CDR1 DFQATT, CDR2 SNEGSKA (reference sequence). This CDR3 reads CKGGTVDTQYF. The CDR3 bases are TGCAAGGGGGGGACTGTGGATACGCAGTATTTT.

The genes are TRBV18 and TRBJ1-1; D perhaps matches TRBD1 (5 bases). Trimming removed 4 bases at V and 7 bases at J, with 13 bases between. The CDR3 covers 13 residues. The germline V gene encodes CDR1 KGHSH and CDR2 LQKENI. The CDR3 bases are TGTGCCAGCTCACGGTGGACAAATGATGAAGCTTTCTTT. Translating it yields CASSRWTNDEAFF.

This clone was counted once. The chain uses TRBV6-2 or TRBV6-3 and TRBJ2-4; TRBD1 aligns across 12 bases. Looked up from germline, CDR1 is MNHEY and CDR2 is SVGEGT. V lost 5 bases, J lost 3 bases, and 5 bases stayed unmatched. The CDR3 covers 16 residues. The CDR3 protein is CASSEGQGAVKNIQYF. CDR3 coding DNA: TGTGCCAGCAGTGAGGGACAGGGGGCTGTCAAAAACATTCAGTACTTC.

Details on this clone: The DNA is left out, because the CDR3 cannot be placed on it with certainty; the CDR3 is given as TCRdb lists it. The rearrangement uses TRBV1 and TRBJ1-1; the table names TRBD1, a call not compared with the DNA. TRBV1 is annotated as a pseudogene. The CDR3 is 16 amino acids in total, end residues counted. The CDR3 spells CTSRVGQGARNTEAFF.

The rearrangement joins TRBV6-2 or TRBV6-3 to TRBJ2-5, with 8 bases that match TRBD1. The V segment lost 6 bases and the J segment 2 bases; nucleotides outside the gene matches: 5. The germline V gene has CDR1 MNHEY and CDR2 SVGEGT. The CDR3 consists of 14 residues. CDR3 protein: CASSWTGPQETQYF. CDR3 bases: TGTGCCAGCAGCTGGACAGGGCCGCAAGAGACCCAGTACTTC.

The rearrangement links TRBV6-4 to TRBJ2-1; 14 positions match TRBD2. Unmatched junction bases numbered 7, after V lost 4 bases and J lost 8 bases. In germline, CDR1 is MRHNA, CDR2 SNTAGT. The CDR3 totals 16 residues. The CDR3 bases are TGTGCCAGCAGTGCGAGACTAGCGGGAGGGCGGGATGAGCAGTTCTTC. Protein product: CASSARLAGGRDEQFF.

This clone occurred once. The rearrangement links TRBV28 to TRBJ1-5; 7 bases map to TRBD1. CDR3 length: 16 amino acids. The V gene's germline CDR1 is MDHEN and CDR2 SYDVKM. Losses at the gene ends were 5 bases for V and 5 bases for J; bases not matched to a gene: 12. CDR3 region: CASSRLNRGGYQPQHF. The CDR3 region has the DNA TGTGCCAGCAGTAGACTTAACAGGGGCGGGTATCAGCCCCAGCATTTT.

The chain uses TRBV28 and TRBJ2-3; 12 bases map to TRBD2. The CDR3 has 18 residues. J was trimmed by 4 bases and V by 4 bases; bases with no gene match: 12. CDR1 is MDHEN, CDR2 SYDVKM, per germline. The CDR3 spells CASSSLIYSSGRADTQYF. CDR3 sequence (DNA): TGTGCCAGCAGTTCACTAATTTACTCTAGCGGGAGGGCAGATACGCAGTATTTT.